The present entry profiles one TCR beta chain with its context. Its antigen is unknown. Base qualities are not recorded, but no much larger clone differs from it by a single base. The entry originates in a study of T cell responses to AZD1222 COVID-19 vaccine (dated by TCRdb to the early 2020s). With regard to the full study: AZD1222 recipients whose second dose came at about 4 weeks and those whose second dose came at about 12 weeks were combined into one group, since spike-specific TCR depth and breadth did not differ between the two schedules. Trial participants were enrolled by age into 18-55, 56-69 and 70-plus year subgroups, with roughly 160, 29 and 62 TCR-sequenced participants respectively. TCR sequencing was performed for 230 to 250 trial participants, of whom 207 were given two doses of AZD1222 and 26 were given two doses of MenACWY control vaccine. General conclusions and limits of the study: CD4 TCRs associated with the vaccine covered the entire spike protein, and the dominant responses were in regions 160-218 and 743-854. Participants were mostly white British and included more females than males, and it was suggested by the authors that clonal diversity may have been underestimated. Reportedly, close to half of the unique spike-specific TCRs recognized epitopes lying outside the regions that are mutated in the B.1.351 and B.1.1.7 variants. After two AZD1222 doses, spike-specific TCR breadth and depth were significantly higher than at day 0 and than in MenACWY recipients. Conclusions about previously exposed vaccinees are limited because only six or seven AZD1222 recipients were SARS-CoV-2 seropositive at baseline. In the small 56-69-year group, the increase in depth fell short of significance, most likely because of low power. No day 14 peak-response samples were available, so repertoires were characterized only after the peak T cell response.

The CDR3 regions of human TCRbeta chains were analyzed by immunosequencing. The published analysis was carried out like this. TCRs in the repertoires were matched against a reference library of SARS-CoV-2-specific TCRs that had been generated with the MIRA antigen-specificity platform. Breadth was defined as the fraction of unique TCRs that were SARS-CoV-2-associated, and depth was defined as the fraction of total T cells that were SARS-CoV-2-associated. Using the MIRA data, every spike-specific TCR was mapped to the spike region that the TCR reacted to and assigned to either a CD4 or a CD8 class. Log10-transformed breadth and depth values were compared by one-way ANOVA with Sidak's multiple comparisons tests. This is the immuneACCESS table as TCRdb keeps it, with only in-frame sequences that have V and J called. A part of the clones is gone; compared with another copy, unresolved V genes explain less than half, and the rest is unexplained. Clonal size and the V and J genes are those of that table, whereas D and trimming came from the DNA. Across this sample there are approximately 120,000 clones, with roughly nine tenths seen only once. Approximately 27% of the sample rests with the top ten.

Per the publication, the time point label means: baseline before first vaccination. Vaccinee samples came from UK trials COV001 and COV002, including a single-blind randomized controlled phase 2/3 trial of AZD1222 (ChAdOx1 nCoV-19) in healthy adults. For TCRbeta chain sequencing, PBMC samples were collected from trial participants at day 0 and at day 28 after the second dose. The CDR3 contains 16 residues, cysteine and phenylalanine counted. The entry retains the CDR3 DNA only, 48 bases that are in frame from base 1. The junction carries 15 bases between V and J, which are trimmed by 2 bases and 2 bases respectively. The germline V gene (reference sequence) provides CDR1 MNHNY and CDR2 SVGAGI.

The sample here was peripheral blood, taken on day 0 of AZD1222 vaccination. The sequence is built from TRBV6-6 and TRBJ1-1, and TRBD1 may be the D gene, going by 6 matching bases. The source is an adult in good health. The DNA reads as follows: TGTGCCAGCAGTTACCGTCCTGGGACAACTAACACTGAAGCTTTCTTT. It codes for CASSYRPGTTNTEAFF.